What follows is one T cell receptor beta chain and its context. Its antigen has not been determined. Per-nucleotide qualities are absent, and no much larger clonotype sits a single base away. This sample was taken from a study of shared clonotypes between healthy human individuals (dated by TCRdb to about 2020). About the study as a whole: A few men and two women, aged 18 to 49 years, made up the cohort. For each donor, CD4 naive and CD4 memory were each given three plates, CD8 naive was given two plates, and CD8 memory was given one plate. To estimate repertoire size and how much clonotype sharing occurs between individuals, the study deeply sequenced the blood TCR repertoires of roughly 5 healthy adults. To increase sequencing depth and limit assay-specific biases, different laboratories used diverse techniques to prepare libraries and sequence TCR repertoires. Between about 0.94 and 8.9 billion PBMCs per donor were obtained by leukapheresis.

General study outcomes and caveats: Based on pairwise subsampling, the degree of clonotype sharing among donors was expected to be affected by sequencing depth. Approximately 5% of naive CD4, around 4% of naive CD8, around 2.3% of memory CD4, and more than 0.35% of memory CD8 clonotypes were shared across several donors. Compared with non-shared clonotypes, clonotypes shared by all four sorted-subset donors had higher generation probabilities. Naive subsets generally had larger estimated clonotype richness than memory subsets. The genetic and exposure-history diversity represented was limited by the small number of donors. Rarefaction of sorted-subset datasets indicated incomplete sequencing despite the large sequencing depth. Sampling was restricted to blood, and TCR repertoires in tissues likely differ from the TCR repertoires found in blood.

TCR CDR3 regions were amplified from genomic DNA by multiplex PCR using the deep immunoSEQ assay. Extracted genomic DNA from each cell subset was spread evenly across all wells of several immunoSEQ 96-well plates, with each plate serving as a replicate. Each replicate PCR for sorted subsets received around 210 ng genomic DNA, equal to about 30,000 T cell genomes. The purified libraries were quantified using a Qubit 3.0 fluorometer, sized with a Bioanalyzer 2100, and then quantified again using the KAPA Library Quantification kit. A separate single-read 150-cycle Illumina NextSeq 550 flow cell was used to sequence each immunoSEQ 96-well plate. In the original analysis: Because only junctional sequences without quality scores were contained in the immunoSEQ output, filtering matching that applied to full-length reads could not be performed. Sequences were annotated with PyIR, a Python wrapper for IgBLAST v1.9, and V/J genes and CDR3 were assigned using IMGT germline references. Reads with weak V/J assignments (E-value above 1e-6), missing CDR3, stop codons, out-of-frame junctions, or ambiguous translated residues were removed. A V3J clonotype was defined by an identical inferred V gene, J gene, and CDR3 amino acid sequence. To compute the percentage overlap between repertoires, the number of shared unique clonotypes was divided by the size of the smaller repertoire. Repertoire richness was assessed with RTK rarefaction, the Chao1 estimator, and Recon v2.1 estimates of unobserved clonotypes. Generation probabilities were computed with OLGA for all TCRbeta clonotypes obtained by the gDNA method from several donors. TCRdb limited this immuneACCESS table to in-frame rearrangements with V and J called. A share of clones is missing; checked studies link under half to unresolved V genes, and the rest is unexplained. The DNA was the basis for D and trimming; V, J and clone size are from that table. The sample table records about 2,100,000 clones; 90% to 95% of these occur just once. 1.5% to 2% of the sample rests with the top ten.

CD8 naive samples were obtained by positive selection for CCR7 among CD45RO-negative cells, yielding a CD45RA+CCR7+ population from which TemRA cells were excluded. Healthy HIV-negative adults with no recently reported acute infections or vaccinations were included as donors. Every donor was a Caucasian adult living in Nashville, Tennessee, USA. After blood collection by leukapheresis, PBMCs were isolated using Ficoll-Histopaque density gradient centrifugation and then cryopreserved in the vapor phase of liquid nitrogen. Analytical flow cytometry was used to check the purity and quantity of every magnetically sorted T cell population. Each sorted fraction had its genomic DNA isolated and then quantified by UV absorbance on a Nanodrop 2000c. CDR1 and CDR2 are drawn from the germline V gene: MGHRA, YSYEKL. V loses 4 bases at its end and J loses 3 bases; junction bases beyond the gene matches: 9. The CDR3 goes from the cysteine to the phenylalanine over 17 residues. Left in the record is the CDR3 DNA by itself, 51 bases read in frame from the first base.

The source of this sequence is a young man in good health. Some clones in this sample may be carry-over from other donors' samples. Recombination joined TRBV4-1 with TRBJ2-1; 10 middle bases align to TRBD2. Sequencing used naive CD8+ T cells from PBMCs. Per the publication, the cell subset or site label means: CD45RA+CCR7+. The CDR3 amino acid sequence is: CASSPYTSGMGYNEQFF. In nucleotide form, the sequence is TGCGCCAGCAGCCCCTACACTAGCGGGATGGGCTACAATGAGCAGTTCTTC.